In its sample, the clone carrying this T cell receptor beta chain was seen many times. The target antigen is unknown. The source of the sample is a study of CD8 T cells in ankylosing spondylitis. Study-wide results and caveats: Before this, some motif variants had been reported in reactive arthritis synovial fluid and blood. Reportedly, matched ankylosing spondylitis synovial fluid was significantly enriched for disease-linked clones. Roughly eight highly homologous variants formed a TCR beta motif that appeared characteristic of ankylosing spondylitis blood.

Construction of TCR beta libraries was performed using quantitative 5'-RACE with molecular barcodes. TCRdb fed the 5' RACE reads into MiXCR, producing one record per CDR3 protein. The sample includes tens of thousands of distinct CDR3 sequences, approximately 6% seen only once; the top ten take approximately 5%. V was pared by 2 bases and J by 0 bases, with 6 bases of the junction left unmatched. There are 16 residues in the CDR3. Germline V lookup: CDR1 SGHRS, CDR2 YFSETQ. This clonotype originated in a male donor with ankylosing spondylitis. The material sequenced was synovial fluid, either unsorted or a sorted T cell fraction (not recorded which). The chain uses TRBV5-1 and TRBJ2-7; TRBD2 aligns across 9 bases. The CDR3, as DNA: TGCGCCAGCAGCTTAAACCTAGCGGGGAACTCCTACGAGCAGTACTTC. As protein: CASSLNLAGNSYEQYF. Using reference TRBV5-1 and TRBJ2-7 for the parts outside the CDR3, the full variable domain is KAGVTQTPRYLIKTRGQQVTLSCSPISGHRSVSWYQQTPGQGLQFLFEYFSETQRNKGNFPGRFSGRQFSNSRSEMNVSTLELGDSALYLCASSLNLAGNSYEQYFGPGTRLTVT.